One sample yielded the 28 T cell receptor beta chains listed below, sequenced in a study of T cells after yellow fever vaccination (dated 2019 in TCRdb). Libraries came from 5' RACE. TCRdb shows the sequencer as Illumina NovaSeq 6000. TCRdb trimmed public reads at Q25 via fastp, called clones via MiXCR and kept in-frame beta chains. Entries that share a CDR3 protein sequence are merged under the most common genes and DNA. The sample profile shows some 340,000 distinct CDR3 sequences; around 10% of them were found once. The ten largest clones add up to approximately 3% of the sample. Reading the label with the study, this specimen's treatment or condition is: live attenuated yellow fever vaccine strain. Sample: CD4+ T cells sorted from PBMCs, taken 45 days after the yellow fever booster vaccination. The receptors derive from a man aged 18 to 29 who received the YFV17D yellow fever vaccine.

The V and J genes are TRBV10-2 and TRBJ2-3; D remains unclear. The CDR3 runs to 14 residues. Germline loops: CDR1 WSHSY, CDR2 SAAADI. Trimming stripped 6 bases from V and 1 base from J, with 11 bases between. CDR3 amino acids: CASRLTSGTDTQYF. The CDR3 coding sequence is TGCGCCAGCAGGCTGACAAGTGGCACAGATACGCAGTATTTT.

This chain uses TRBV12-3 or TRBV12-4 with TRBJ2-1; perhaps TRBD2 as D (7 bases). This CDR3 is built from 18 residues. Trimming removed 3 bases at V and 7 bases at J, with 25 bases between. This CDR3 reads CASSFFMAGATGTNEQFF. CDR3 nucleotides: TGTGCCAGCAGTTTCTTCATGGCGGGGGCCACGGGTACGAATGAGCAGTTCTTC.

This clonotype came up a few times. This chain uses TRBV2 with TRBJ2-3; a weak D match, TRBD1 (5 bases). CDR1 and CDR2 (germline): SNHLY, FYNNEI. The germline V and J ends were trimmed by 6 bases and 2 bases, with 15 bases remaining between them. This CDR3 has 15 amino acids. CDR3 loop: CASRVGVTHTDTQYF. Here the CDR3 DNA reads TGTGCCAGCAGAGTAGGGGTTACCCACACAGATACGCAGTATTTT. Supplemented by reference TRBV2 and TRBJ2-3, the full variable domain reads EPEVTQTPSHQVTQMGQEVILRCVPISNHLYFYWYRQILGQKVEFLVSFYNNEISEKSEIFDDQFSVERPDGSNFTLKIRSTKLEDSAMYFCASRVGVTHTDTQYFGPGTRLTVL.

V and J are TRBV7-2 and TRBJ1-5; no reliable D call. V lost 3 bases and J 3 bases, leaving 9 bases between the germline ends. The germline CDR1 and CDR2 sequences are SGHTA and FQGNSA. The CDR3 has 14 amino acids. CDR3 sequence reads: CASSFAGINQPQHF. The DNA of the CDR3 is TGTGCCAGCAGCTTCGCTGGGATCAATCAGCCCCAGCATTTT. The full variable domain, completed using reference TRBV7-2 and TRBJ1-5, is GAGVSQSPSNKVTEKGKDVELRCDPISGHTALYWYRQSLGQGLEFLIYFQGNSAPDKSGLPSDRFSAERTGGSVSTLTIQRTQQEDSAVYLCASSFAGINQPQHFGDGTRLSIL.

The CDR3 coding sequence is TGCGCCAGCAGTGGGGGTTCATTCTACAATGAGCAGTTCTTC. It is translated as CASSGGSFYNEQFF. The V and J genes are TRBV5-1 and TRBJ2-1; D is perhaps TRBD1 or TRBD2 (5 bases each). Germline CDR1 reads SGHRS; CDR2 reads YFSETQ. This CDR3 has 14 amino acids. V was trimmed by 5 bases and J by 3 bases, leaving 12 bases between them.

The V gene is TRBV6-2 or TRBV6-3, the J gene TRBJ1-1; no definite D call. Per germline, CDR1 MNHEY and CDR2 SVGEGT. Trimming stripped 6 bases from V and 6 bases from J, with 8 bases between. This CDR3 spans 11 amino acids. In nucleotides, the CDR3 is TGTGCCAGCAGCCAAGGGCCTGAAGCTTTCTTT. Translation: CASSQGPEAFF.

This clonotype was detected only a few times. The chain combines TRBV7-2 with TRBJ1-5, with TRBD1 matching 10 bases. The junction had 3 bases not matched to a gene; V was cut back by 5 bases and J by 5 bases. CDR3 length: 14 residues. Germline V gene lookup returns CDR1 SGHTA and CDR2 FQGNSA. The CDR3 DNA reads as TGTGCCAGCAGCCGAGGACAGGGGGATCAGCCCCAGCATTTT. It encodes CASSRGQGDQPQHF.

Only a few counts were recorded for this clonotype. CDR3 DNA sequence: TGTGCCAGCAGCCCATACCCACCGGATCGGGGTCAGCCCCAGCATTTT. Protein product: CASSPYPPDRGQPQHF. The chain carries TRBV7-2 and TRBJ1-5; D is unclear. The CDR3 is 16 residues long. CDR1 is SGHTA, CDR2 FQGNSA, per germline. Trimming shortened V by 5 bases and J by 6 bases, and 20 bases separated the two germline ends.

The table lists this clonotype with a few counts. CDR3 DNA sequence: TGCGCCAGCAGCTTTATAGATAATTCACCCCTCCACTTT. Its translation: CASSFIDNSPLHF. V usage is TRBV5-1 and J usage is TRBJ1-6; no firm D call. V was trimmed by 2 bases and J by 5 bases, leaving 5 bases between them. The CDR3 spans 13 residues. The germline gives CDR1 SGHRS, CDR2 YFSETQ.

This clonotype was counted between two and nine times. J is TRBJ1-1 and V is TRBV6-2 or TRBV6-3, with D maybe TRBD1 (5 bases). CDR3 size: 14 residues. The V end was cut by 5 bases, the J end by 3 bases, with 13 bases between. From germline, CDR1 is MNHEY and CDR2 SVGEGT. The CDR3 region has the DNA TGTGCCAGCAGTATTCTGGGGCCGGACACTGAAGCTTTCTTT. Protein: CASSILGPDTEAFF.

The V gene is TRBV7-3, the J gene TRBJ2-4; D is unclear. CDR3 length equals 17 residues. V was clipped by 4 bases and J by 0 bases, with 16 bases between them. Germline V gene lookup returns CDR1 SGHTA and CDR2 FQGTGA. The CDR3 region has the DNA TGTGCCAGCAGCTCGACCGGACCTCACCTAGCCAAAAACATTCAGTACTTC. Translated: CASSSTGPHLAKNIQYF.

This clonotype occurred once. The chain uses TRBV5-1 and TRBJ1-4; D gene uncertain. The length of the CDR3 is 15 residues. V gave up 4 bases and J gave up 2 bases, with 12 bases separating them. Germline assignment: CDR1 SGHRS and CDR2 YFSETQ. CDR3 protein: CASSIGRITNEKLFF. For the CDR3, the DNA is TGCGCCAGCAGCATCGGCAGGATCACTAATGAAAAACTGTTTTTT.

The CDR3 sequence: CASSPNQIGDTQYF. CDR3 sequence (DNA): TGTGCCAGCAGCCCAAATCAAATCGGGGATACGCAGTATTTT. The chain recombines TRBV7-3 with TRBJ2-3; D uncertain. Germline CDR1 SGHTA, CDR2 FQGTGA. Trimming left V 5 bases short and J 6 bases short, with 15 bases between. This CDR3 has 14 amino acids.

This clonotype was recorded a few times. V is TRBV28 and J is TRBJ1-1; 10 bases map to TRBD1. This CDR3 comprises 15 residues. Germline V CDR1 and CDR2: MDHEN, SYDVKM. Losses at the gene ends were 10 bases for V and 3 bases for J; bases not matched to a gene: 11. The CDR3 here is CAIREDRGHDTEAFF. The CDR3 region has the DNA TGTGCCATTAGAGAAGACAGGGGGCATGACACTGAAGCTTTCTTT.

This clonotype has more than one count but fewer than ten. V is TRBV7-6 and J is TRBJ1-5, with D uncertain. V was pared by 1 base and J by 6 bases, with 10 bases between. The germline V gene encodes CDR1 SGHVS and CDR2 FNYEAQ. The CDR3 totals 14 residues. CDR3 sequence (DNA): TGTGCCAGCAGCTTAGAGTCCCAGATTCAGCCCCAGCATTTT. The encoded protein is CASSLESQIQPQHF.

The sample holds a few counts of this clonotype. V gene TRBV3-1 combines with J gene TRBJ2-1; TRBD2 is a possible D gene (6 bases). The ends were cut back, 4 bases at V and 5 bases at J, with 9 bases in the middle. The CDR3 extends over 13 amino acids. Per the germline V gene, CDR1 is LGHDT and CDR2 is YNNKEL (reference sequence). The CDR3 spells CASSLRGDNEQFF. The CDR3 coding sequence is TGTGCCAGCAGCCTACGCGGGGACAATGAGCAGTTCTTC.

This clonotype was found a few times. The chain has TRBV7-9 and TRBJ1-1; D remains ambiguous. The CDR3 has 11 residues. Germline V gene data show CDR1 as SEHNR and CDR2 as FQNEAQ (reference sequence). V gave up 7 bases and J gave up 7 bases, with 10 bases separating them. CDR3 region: CASNRGDEAFF. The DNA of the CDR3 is TGTGCCAGCAACCGTGGGGATGAAGCTTTCTTT.

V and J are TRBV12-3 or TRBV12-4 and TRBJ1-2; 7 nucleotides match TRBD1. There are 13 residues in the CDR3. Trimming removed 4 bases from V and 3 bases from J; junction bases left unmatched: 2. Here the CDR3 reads CASSSDRHYGYTF. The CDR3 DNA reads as TGTGCCAGCAGTTCGGACAGGCACTATGGCTACACCTTC.

In DNA form, the CDR3 reads TGCAGCGTTAGACAGGGCTCTGGAAACACCATATATTTT. This sequence encodes CSVRQGSGNTIYF. V usage is TRBV29-1 and J usage is TRBJ1-3, with 7 bases fitting TRBD1. V was clipped by 5 bases and J by 0 bases; unmatched bases: 1. CDR3 length: 13 amino acids. In germline, CDR1 is SQVTM, CDR2 ANQGSEA.

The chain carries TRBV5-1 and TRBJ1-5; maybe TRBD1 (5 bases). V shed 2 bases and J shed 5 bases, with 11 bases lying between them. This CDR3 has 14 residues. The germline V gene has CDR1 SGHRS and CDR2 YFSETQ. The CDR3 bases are TGCGCCAGCAGCTTAGACAGTCAAGATCAGCCCCAGCATTTT. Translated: CASSLDSQDQPQHF.

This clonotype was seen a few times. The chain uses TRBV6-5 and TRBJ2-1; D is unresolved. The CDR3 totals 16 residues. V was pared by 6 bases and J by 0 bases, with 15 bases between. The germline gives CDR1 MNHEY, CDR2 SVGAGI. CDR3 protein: CASRPLGRGSYNEQFF. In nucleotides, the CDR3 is TGTGCCAGCAGACCGCTCGGCAGAGGCTCCTACAATGAGCAGTTCTTC.

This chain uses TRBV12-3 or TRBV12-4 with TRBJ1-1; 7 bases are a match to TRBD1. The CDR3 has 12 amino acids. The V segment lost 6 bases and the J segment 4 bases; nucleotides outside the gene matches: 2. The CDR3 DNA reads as TGTGCCAGCAGACCAGGGGGCACTGAAGCTTTCTTT. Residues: CASRPGGTEAFF.

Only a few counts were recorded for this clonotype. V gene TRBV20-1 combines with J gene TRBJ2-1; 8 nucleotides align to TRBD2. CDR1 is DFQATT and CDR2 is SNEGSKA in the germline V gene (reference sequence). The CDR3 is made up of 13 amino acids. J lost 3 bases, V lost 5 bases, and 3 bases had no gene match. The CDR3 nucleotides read TGCAGTGCTCTCCGGGGGGGCTACAATGAGCAGTTCTTC. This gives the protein CSALRGGYNEQFF.

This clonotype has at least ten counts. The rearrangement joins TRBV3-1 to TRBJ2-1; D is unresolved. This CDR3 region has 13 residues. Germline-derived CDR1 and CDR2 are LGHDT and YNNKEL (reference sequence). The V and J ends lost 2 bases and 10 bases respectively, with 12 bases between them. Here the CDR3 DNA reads TGTGCCAGCAGCCAATCAAGGGTGTCCGAGCAGTTCTTC. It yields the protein CASSQSRVSEQFF.

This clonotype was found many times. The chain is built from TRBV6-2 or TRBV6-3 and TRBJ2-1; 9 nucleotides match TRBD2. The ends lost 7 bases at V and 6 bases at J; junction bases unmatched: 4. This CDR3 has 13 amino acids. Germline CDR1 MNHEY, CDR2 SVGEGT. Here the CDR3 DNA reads TGTGCCAGCATTGGCGGGGGGGCCAATGAGCAGTTCTTC. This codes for CASIGGGANEQFF.

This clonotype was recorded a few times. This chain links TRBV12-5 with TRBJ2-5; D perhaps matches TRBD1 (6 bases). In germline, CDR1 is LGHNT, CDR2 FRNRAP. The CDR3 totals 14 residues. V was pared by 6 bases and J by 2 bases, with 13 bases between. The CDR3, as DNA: TGTGCTAGTGGCTCGGACAGCCTACAAGAGACCCAGTACTTC. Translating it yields CASGSDSLQETQYF.

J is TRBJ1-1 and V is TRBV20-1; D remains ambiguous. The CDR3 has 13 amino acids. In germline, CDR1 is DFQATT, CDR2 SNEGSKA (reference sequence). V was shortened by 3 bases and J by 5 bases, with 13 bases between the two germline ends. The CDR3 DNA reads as TGCAGTGCTAGCCGGGCCCCGGGGACTGAAGCTTTCTTT. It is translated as CSASRAPGTEAFF.

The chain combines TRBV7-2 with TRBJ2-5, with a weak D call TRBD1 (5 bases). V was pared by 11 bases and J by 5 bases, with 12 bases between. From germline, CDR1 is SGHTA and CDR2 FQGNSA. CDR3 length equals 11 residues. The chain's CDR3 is CAARKGETQYF. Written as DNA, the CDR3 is TGTGCCGCAAGGAAGGGGGAGACCCAGTACTTC.